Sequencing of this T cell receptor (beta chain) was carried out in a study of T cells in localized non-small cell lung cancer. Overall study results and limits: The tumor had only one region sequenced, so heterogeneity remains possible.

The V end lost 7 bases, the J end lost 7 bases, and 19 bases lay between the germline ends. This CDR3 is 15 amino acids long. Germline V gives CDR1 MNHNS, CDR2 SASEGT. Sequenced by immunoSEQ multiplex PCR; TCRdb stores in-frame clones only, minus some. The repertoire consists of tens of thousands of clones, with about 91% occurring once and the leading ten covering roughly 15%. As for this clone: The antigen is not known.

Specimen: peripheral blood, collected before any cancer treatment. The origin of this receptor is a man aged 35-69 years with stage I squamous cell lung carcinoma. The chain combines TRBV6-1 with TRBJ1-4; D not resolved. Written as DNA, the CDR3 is TGTGCCAGCAAAGCGACACAGACCCTAGGTGAAAAACTGTTTTTT. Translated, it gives CASKATQTLGEKLFF.